This T cell receptor beta chain comes out of a study of shared clonotypes between healthy human individuals. General study points: The low donor count limited represented genetic and exposure-history diversity.

TCRdb's copy holds only in-frame clones and misses some; the assay was immunoSEQ multiplex PCR. The profile covers approximately 2.5 million clones, with over 85% appearing a single time and about 0.13% taken by the ten largest. The CDR3 is made up of 14 amino acids. Trimming took 2 bases from V and 2 from J, leaving 10 bases between them. Germline CDR1 and CDR2: SGHTA and FQGNSA. Concerning this clone: Its antigen remains unknown.

This chain connects TRBV7-2 to TRBJ2-7; D unclear. The source of this sequence is a man aged 18 to 29 in good health. The sample consisted of naive CD4+ T cells sorted from blood. Subset specified: CD45RA+ positively selected. The CDR3 DNA reads as TGTGCCAGCAGCTTATACGGGCAGGCCTACGAGCAGTACTTC. The encoded protein is CASSLYGQAYEQYF.